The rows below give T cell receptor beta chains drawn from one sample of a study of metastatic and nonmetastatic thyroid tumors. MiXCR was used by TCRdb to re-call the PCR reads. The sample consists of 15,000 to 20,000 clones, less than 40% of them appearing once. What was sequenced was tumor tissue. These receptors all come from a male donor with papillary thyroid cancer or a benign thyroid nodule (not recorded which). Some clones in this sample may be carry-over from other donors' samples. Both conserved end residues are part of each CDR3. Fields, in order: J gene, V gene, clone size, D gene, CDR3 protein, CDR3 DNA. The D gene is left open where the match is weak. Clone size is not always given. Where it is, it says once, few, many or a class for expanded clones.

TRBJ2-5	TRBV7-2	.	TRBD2	CARSLVAGQETQYF	TGTGCCAGAAGCTTAGTAGCGGGACAAGAGACACAGTACTTC
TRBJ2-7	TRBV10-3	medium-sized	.	CAISEGRDYEQYF	TGTGCCATCAGTGAGGGCAGGGACTACGAGCAGTACTTC
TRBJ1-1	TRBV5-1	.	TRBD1	CASGDRGLATEAFF	TGCGCCAGCGGGGACAGGGGGCTGGCCACTGAAGCTTTCTTT
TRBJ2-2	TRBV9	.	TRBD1	CAISSQGATGELFF	TGTGCCATCAGCTCTCAGGGGGCCACCGGGGAGCTGTTTTTT
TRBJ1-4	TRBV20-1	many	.	CSARVGSYNEKLFF	TGCAGTGCTAGAGTGGGTTCATATAATGAAAAACTGTTTTTT
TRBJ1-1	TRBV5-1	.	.	CSSSRKLAAVTEAFF	TGCTCCAGCAGCCGGAAGCTGGCAGCCGTCACTGAAGCTTTCTTT
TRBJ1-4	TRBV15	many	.	CATSRDNRQLWTNEKLFF	TGTGCCACCAGCAGAGATAATCGACAACTCTGGACTAATGAAAAACTGTTTTTT
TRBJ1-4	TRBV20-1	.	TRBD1	CSAKGTGGYEKLFF	TGCAGTGCAAAAGGGACAGGGGGGTATGAAAAACTGTTTTTT
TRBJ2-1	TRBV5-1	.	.	CASSLAGVYEQFF	TGCGCCAGCAGCTTGGCGGGAGTCTATGAGCAGTTCTTC
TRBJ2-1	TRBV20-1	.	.	CSAGTPTHNEQFF	TGCAGTGCTGGGACTCCGACCCACAATGAGCAGTTCTTC
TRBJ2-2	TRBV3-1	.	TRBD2	CASSPREGNTGELFF	TGTGCCAGCAGCCCCCGGGAGGGCAACACCGGGGAGCTGTTTTTT
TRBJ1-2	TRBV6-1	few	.	CASSDGQGWYGYTF	TGTGCCAGCAGTGATGGGCAGGGGTGGTATGGCTACACCTTC
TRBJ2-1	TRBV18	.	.	CASSPSRDNNEKLF	TGTGCCAGCTCACCGAGCAGGGACAACAATGAGAAGTTGTTC
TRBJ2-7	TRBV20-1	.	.	CSATAYHGSEQYF	TGCAGTGCTACCGCCTATCATGGAAGTGAGCAGTACTTC
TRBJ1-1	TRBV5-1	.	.	CASSLEAGWDTEAFF	TGCGCCAGCAGCTTGGAAGCAGGCTGGGACACTGAAGCTTTCTTT
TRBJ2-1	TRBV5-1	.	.	CASSTGTQSYNEQFF	TGCGCCAGCAGCACCGGGACTCAGTCCTACAATGAGCAGTTCTTC
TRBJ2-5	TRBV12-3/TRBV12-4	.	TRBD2	CASSLTSGMQETQYF	TGTGCCAGCAGCCTGACTAGCGGGATGCAAGAGACCCAGTACTTC
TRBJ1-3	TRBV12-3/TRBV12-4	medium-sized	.	CASQGNSGNTIYF	TGTGCCAGCCAAGGCAACTCTGGAAACACCATATATTTT
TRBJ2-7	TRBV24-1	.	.	CATSDPSGEQYF	TGTGCCACCAGTGACCCCTCTGGCGAGCAGTACTTC
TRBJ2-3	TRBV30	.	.	CAWGADSTDTQYF	TGTGCCTGGGGGGCTGACAGCACAGATACGCAGTATTTT
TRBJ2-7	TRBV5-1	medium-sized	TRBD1	CASSSTGGRGEQYF	TGCGCCAGCAGCTCTACAGGGGGCAGAGGCGAGCAGTACTTC
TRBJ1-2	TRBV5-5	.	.	CASSPGFVEGYTF	TGTGCCAGCAGCCCAGGATTCGTGGAGGGCTACACCTTC
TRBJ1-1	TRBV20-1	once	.	CSAIIQQANTEAFF	TGCAGTGCTATAATCCAACAGGCGAACACTGAAGCTTTCTTT
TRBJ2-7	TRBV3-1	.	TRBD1	CASSSGTGDDEQYF	TGTGCCAGCAGTTCCGGGACAGGGGATGACGAGCAGTACTTC
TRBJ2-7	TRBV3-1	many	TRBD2	CASSLGLAGGFGKQYF	TGTGCCAGCAGCCTCGGACTAGCGGGAGGGTTCGGAAAGCAGTACTTC
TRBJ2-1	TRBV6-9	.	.	CASVMTVQSDEQFF	TGTGCCAGTGTGATGACAGTTCAGTCTGATGAGCAGTTCTTC
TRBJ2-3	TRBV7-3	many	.	CASSLRRDMTQYF	TGTGCCAGCAGCTTAAGACGGGATATGACGCAGTATTTT